The clone carrying this T cell receptor (beta chain) was seen ten or more times. The antigen is undetermined. The data were obtained in a study of neurological immune-mediated disorders. Study-wide points: The absence of shared CDR3 amino acid sequences among expanded clones across subjects suggests private repertoires in all groups.

The germline V and J ends were trimmed by 11 bases and 4 bases, with 23 bases remaining between them. The CDR3 totals 15 residues. The germline V gene encodes CDR1 MNHEY and CDR2 SVGAGI. It was by 5'RACE with 10-nucleotide random UMIs that the cDNA was made. TCRdb itself ran the 5' RACE reads through MiXCR, one entry per CDR3 protein. The sample gives some 20,000 distinct CDR3 sequences, 12% to 15% of which show up once; 7.8% is in the top ten. The rearrangement uses TRBV6-5 and TRBJ1-1, with D perhaps matching TRBD1 (5 bases). Material: CD4+ T cells from blood. This receptor was identified in a woman aged 55-70 years with HTLV-1-associated myelopathy (HAM/TSP). CDR3: CAVYQGEVSRTEAFF. DNA of the CDR3: TGTGCCGTCTATCAGGGTGAGGTCTCGCGCACTGAAGCTTTCTTT.